This TCR beta chain is from a study of monozygotic twins with inflammatory bowel disease. Germline CDR1 is SEHNR and CDR2 is FQNEAQ (reference sequence). The CDR3 spans 13 residues. No DNA is given; TCRdb re-called the 5' RACE reads and lists each CDR3 protein once. Its table records approximately 100,000 distinct CDR3 sequences. The chain is built from TRBV7-9 and TRBJ1-2; TCRdb selects TRBD1, and the lack of DNA leaves this call unchecked. This clonotype was obtained from a human donor with ulcerative colitis or Crohn's disease, or a healthy co-twin of an affected twin (not recorded which). Material for sequencing was blood. This CDR3 reads CASSEEGGYGYTF.